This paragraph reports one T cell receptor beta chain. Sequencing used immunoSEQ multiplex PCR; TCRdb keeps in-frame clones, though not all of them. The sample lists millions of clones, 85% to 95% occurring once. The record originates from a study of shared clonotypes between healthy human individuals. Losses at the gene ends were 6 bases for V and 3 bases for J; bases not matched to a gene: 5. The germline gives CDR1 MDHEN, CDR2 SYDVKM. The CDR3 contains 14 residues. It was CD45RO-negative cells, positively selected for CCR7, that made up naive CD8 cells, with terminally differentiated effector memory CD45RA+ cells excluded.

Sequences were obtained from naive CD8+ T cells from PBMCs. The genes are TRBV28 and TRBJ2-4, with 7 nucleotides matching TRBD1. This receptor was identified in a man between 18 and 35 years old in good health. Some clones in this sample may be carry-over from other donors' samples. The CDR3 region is CASSRGTDKNIQYF. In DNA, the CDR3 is TGTGCCAGCAGCCGTGGGACAGACAAAAACATTCAGTACTTC. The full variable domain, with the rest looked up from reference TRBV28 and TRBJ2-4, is DVKVTQSSRYLVKRTGEKVFLECVQDMDHENMFWYRQDPGLGLRLIYFSYDVKMKEKGDIPEGYSVSREKKERFSLILESASTNQTSMYLCASSRGTDKNIQYFGAGTRLSVL.